This TCR beta chain was recorded in a study of blood T cell repertoires in COVID-19. Study context: The United States, Italy and Spain supplied acute and convalescent COVID-19 samples. PBMCs, B-cell-depleted T cells, or T cells were the source of the cDNA or gDNA that made up the material.

This CDR3 region has 19 residues. V dropped 1 base and J dropped 0; count of bases not matched to a gene: 11. From germline, CDR1 is LGHNA and CDR2 YNFKEQ. Per the original data handling: Reference gene primer amplification yielded estimated nucleated cell counts. Repertoires were generated with immunoSEQ multiplex PCR, while TCRdb's copy carries only in-frame clones and drops some. V and J calls and clone size are those listed in that table; D and trimming were worked out from the DNA. The sample lists 350,000 to 400,000 clones, 90% seen once, with around 7% in the top ten. The material sequenced was peripheral blood. This clonotype was sampled from a man between 18 and 35 years old with active or convalescent COVID-19. The V gene is TRBV4-2, the J gene TRBJ2-1, with 8 bases identical to TRBD2. The CDR3 DNA is TGTGCCAGCAGCCAAGGGGAGGGTAGCGGGATCTACTCCTACAATGAGCAGTTCTTC. It encodes CASSQGEGSGIYSYNEQFF.